This is a list of T cell receptor beta chains from one sample in a study of radiation and T cells in renal cell carcinoma. Measured with immunoSEQ multiplex PCR; TCRdb has only the in-frame clones, and not every one. The table lists tens of thousands of clones, 65% to 80% of them singletons. The source material was blood, sampled from a patient whose treatment included radiotherapy and nephrectomy. All receptors derive from a man aged 60 to 69 with renal cell carcinoma. The CDR3 runs from the conserved cysteine through the conserved F or W. A D gene is named only where the DNA matches it firmly. The listing skips clone size in some rows; elsewhere it reads once, few, many or a size class.

cdr3_length,clone_size,v_call,d_call,j_call,cdr3_nt,cdr3_aa
18,-,TRBV6-1,TRBD1,TRBJ1-1,TGTGCCAGCAGTGAAGACAGGGGCCGGCCCCTAAGGAACACTGAAGCTTTCTTT,CASSEDRGRPLRNTEAFF
14,-,TRBV14,TRBD1,TRBJ1-2,TGTGCCAGCAGCTCCCGGACAGGGAACTATGGCTACACCTTC,CASSSRTGNYGYTF
15,once,TRBV6-1,TRBD2,TRBJ2-1,TGTGCCAGCAGCAAAGCGGGGGGCGACGGTTATGAGCAGTTCTTC,CASSKAGGDGYEQFF
13,-,TRBV6-5,TRBD1,TRBJ1-2,TGTGCCAGCAGGGACTTGGACAGGGACGGCTACACCTTC,CASRDLDRDGYTF
14,-,TRBV7-7,-,TRBJ2-3,TGTGCCAGCAGCTTAGGCGGCGGGAAAGATACGCAGTATTTT,CASSLGGGKDTQYF
14,-,TRBV27,-,TRBJ1-1,TGTGCCAGCAGTTTATCCGGGGCGGACACTGAAGCTTTCTTT,CASSLSGADTEAFF
14,-,TRBV6-5,-,TRBJ1-2,TGTGCCAGCAGTCCCGGGGCAAGTTTCTATGGCTACACCTTC,CASSPGASFYGYTF
15,-,TRBV6-6,TRBD1,TRBJ2-3,TGTGCCAGCAGTTACGGGACAGGAGGCACAGATACGCAGTATTTT,CASSYGTGGTDTQYF
16,-,TRBV19,-,TRBJ2-1,TGTGCCAGTACCCCCGGAGGGCCCAGAGGGGGCAATGAGCAGTTCTTC,CASTPGGPRGGNEQFF
16,-,TRBV15,TRBD1,TRBJ2-5,TGTGCCACCAGCAGAGACGGGGGACAGGGTCAAGAGACCCAGTACTTC,CATSRDGGQGQETQYF
14,-,TRBV4-1,TRBD2,TRBJ2-7,TGCGCCAGCAGCCAAGAGGGGGGGGCCTACGAGCAGTACTTC,CASSQEGGAYEQYF
14,few,TRBV5-5,-,TRBJ2-5,TGTGCCAGCAGCTTGGCTGGGGGTCAAGAGACCCAGTACTTC,CASSLAGGQETQYF
17,-,TRBV4-1,-,TRBJ2-2,TGCGCCAGCAGCCAAGAGCCCCAAGTAAGGAACACCGGGGAGCTGTTTTTT,CASSQEPQVRNTGELFF
15,few,TRBV10-2,TRBD2,TRBJ2-3,TGCGCCAGCAGTGAGTCGACTAGCGGGACAGATACGCAGTATTTT,CASSESTSGTDTQYF
13,-,TRBV19,TRBD1,TRBJ1-5,TGTGCCAGTACGAGGCAGGGGGTTCAGCCCCAGCATTTT,CASTRQGVQPQHF
14,few,TRBV5-1,-,TRBJ1-4,TGCGCCAGCAGCGATGGAGGGTTCAATGAAAAACTGTTTTTT,CASSDGGFNEKLFF
13,-,TRBV11-2,TRBD1,TRBJ2-7,TGTGCCAGCAGCCGGGGACAGGCCTACGAGCAGTACTTC,CASSRGQAYEQYF
17,few,TRBV5-1,-,TRBJ2-6,TGCGCCAGCAGCTTGGGCTCATCGCGCTCTGGGGCCAACGTCCTGACTTTC,CASSLGSSRSGANVLTF
14,-,TRBV5-5,TRBD1,TRBJ2-7,TGTGCCAGCAGCTGGGAGCAGGGGGCGTACGAGCAGTACTTC,CASSWEQGAYEQYF
13,-,TRBV11-3,-,TRBJ2-7,TGTGCCAGCAGCGACTCTATGGGAAACGAGCAGTACTTC,CASSDSMGNEQYF
14,-,TRBV6-6,TRBD2,TRBJ2-3,TGTGCCACTAAAGGACTAGCGGGATCAGATACGCAGTATTTT,CATKGLAGSDTQYF
13,-,TRBV7-6,TRBD1,TRBJ2-7,TGTGCCAGCAGCGCAGGGGGCTCCTACGAGCAGTACTTC,CASSAGGSYEQYF
15,-,TRBV5-1,-,TRBJ1-5,TGCGCCAGCAGCTTGGGAGGTAGGGGCAATCAGCCCCAGCATTTT,CASSLGGRGNQPQHF
12,-,TRBV19,-,TRBJ2-3,TGTGCCAGTCGCCGGGGGCAAGATACGCAGTATTTT,CASRRGQDTQYF
12,-,TRBV18,-,TRBJ1-4,TGTGCCAGCTCACCTCCCAATGAAAAACTGTTTTTT,CASSPPNEKLFF
14,-,TRBV5-1,-,TRBJ2-3,TGCGCCAGCAGCGGCCGGGGGCCAGCAGATACGCAGTATTTT,CASSGRGPADTQYF
14,-,TRBV5-1,-,TRBJ2-3,TGCGCCAGCATGACGGGGGAAAGGGGGGATACGCAGTATTTT,CASMTGERGDTQYF
16,-,TRBV5-1,-,TRBJ2-3,TGCGCCAGCAGCTTGGCCAAGGGACAAGCGGAGGATACGCAGTATTTT,CASSLAKGQAEDTQYF
16,-,TRBV4-2,-,TRBJ2-1,TGTGCCAGCAGCCAAGACCCAGCGGTCTCCTACAATGAGCAGTTCTTC,CASSQDPAVSYNEQFF
13,-,TRBV4-1,-,TRBJ2-7,TGCGCCAGCAGCCAAGGGAGGGACTACGAGCAGTACTTC,CASSQGRDYEQYF
13,few,TRBV30,-,TRBJ2-2,TGTGCCTGGAGTAGACTGTTCACCGGGGAGCTGTTTTTT,CAWSRLFTGELFF
15,-,TRBV5-1,-,TRBJ1-5,TGCGCCAGCAGCTTGGGGGAAGTTAGCAATCAGCCCCAGCATTTT,CASSLGEVSNQPQHF
14,-,TRBV2,-,TRBJ1-5,TGTGCCAGCAGACTAGACTTGAGCAATCAGCCCCAGCATTTT,CASRLDLSNQPQHF
15,-,TRBV7-2,-,TRBJ1-5,TGTGCCAGCAGCCCGCTGGGTTTTAGCGATCAGCCCCAGCATTTT,CASSPLGFSDQPQHF
13,-,TRBV6-1,-,TRBJ2-7,TGTGCCAGCAGTCCACGACCTAACGACGAGCAGTACTTC,CASSPRPNDEQYF
14,-,TRBV6-6,-,TRBJ1-2,TGTGCCAGCAGTTACTCCTACGACAACTATGGCTACACCTTC,CASSYSYDNYGYTF
12,-,TRBV7-2,-,TRBJ2-7,TGTGCCAGCAGCTCCACAGGTTACGAGCAGTACTTC,CASSSTGYEQYF
13,-,TRBV6-5,-,TRBJ2-7,TGTGCCAGCAGTCGACAGGATTACTACGAGCAGTACTTC,CASSRQDYYEQYF
15,-,TRBV7-6,-,TRBJ1-3,TGTGCCAGCATGAACCCGGGATTCTCTGGAAACACCATATATTTT,CASMNPGFSGNTIYF
16,-,TRBV5-6,TRBD1,TRBJ2-7,TGTGCCAGCAGCCCCCCCGCGGGACAGGGGCCATACGAGCAGTACTTC,CASSPPAGQGPYEQYF
14,-,TRBV6-1,TRBD1,TRBJ1-4,TGTGCCAGCAGGGGACAGGGAGGGAGAGAAAAACTGTTTTTT,CASRGQGGREKLFF
12,-,TRBV6-5,-,TRBJ2-1,TGTGCCAGCACGTCGACCGGGAATGAGCAGTTCTTC,CASTSTGNEQFF
15,-,TRBV2,-,TRBJ2-1,TGTGCCAGCAGTCGACGACAGCCTCTCGGGAATGAGCAGTTCTTC,CASSRRQPLGNEQFF
17,-,TRBV19,TRBD1,TRBJ1-1,TGTGCCAGTAGTCCAGGGGGTTCGATGGCTAAGAACACTGAAGCTTTCTTT,CASSPGGSMAKNTEAFF
12,-,TRBV11-3,-,TRBJ2-1,TGTGCCAGCAGCTTAGAGTCGGGGGAGCAGTTCTTC,CASSLESGEQFF
15,-,TRBV5-1,-,TRBJ1-3,TGCGCCAGCAGCGCCGGGACTCGCATCGGAAACACCATATATTTT,CASSAGTRIGNTIYF
12,once,TRBV10-3,-,TRBJ1-1,TGTGCCATCAGGGGGCAGGACACTGAAGCTTTCTTT,CAIRGQDTEAFF
14,-,TRBV6-7,-,TRBJ2-5,TGTGCCAGCAGCACCCCCGAGGGAGAAGAGACCCAGTACTTC,CASSTPEGEETQYF
15,-,TRBV30,TRBD1,TRBJ1-2,TGTGCCTGGAGGGAAGACAGGGCTTTCGGCTATGGCTACACCTTC,CAWREDRAFGYGYTF
13,-,TRBV29-1,-,TRBJ2-3,TGCAGCGGTGACAGCCAGGTTACAGATACGCAGTATTTT,CSGDSQVTDTQYF
15,few,TRBV6-1,-,TRBJ2-4,TGTGCCAGCAGTGAAGTAAACAGGGAGAAAAACATTCAGTACTTC,CASSEVNREKNIQYF
15,-,TRBV2,TRBD2,TRBJ2-3,TGTGCCAGCAGTGAATTGCCTAGCGGGGGGGATACGCAGTATTTT,CASSELPSGGDTQYF
14,-,TRBV11-3,-,TRBJ2-5,TGTGCCAGCAGCCGTACCGGCTCCTCGGGGACCCAGTACTTC,CASSRTGSSGTQYF
14,-,TRBV19,-,TRBJ1-1,TGTGCCAGTAGTAAAGGGGTCCCGAACACTGAAGCTTTCTTT,CASSKGVPNTEAFF
14,-,TRBV11-2,-,TRBJ2-7,TGTGCCAGCAGCTTAGGTCCCAGCTCCTACGAGCAGTACTTC,CASSLGPSSYEQYF
17,-,TRBV7-2,TRBD1,TRBJ1-3,TGTGCCAGCAGTTCCAGGACAGGCACCTTTTCTGGAAACACCATATATTTT,CASSSRTGTFSGNTIYF
15,-,TRBV7-2,-,TRBJ1-5,TGTGCCAGCAGCTTAGTGGCAGGAACTAATCAGCCCCAGCATTTT,CASSLVAGTNQPQHF